One sample yielded the 27 T cell receptor beta chains listed below, sequenced in a study of OX40 agonist ivuxolimab in advanced cancers. Generated by immunoSEQ multiplex PCR, the TCRdb table keeps only in-frame clones and is missing some. Of some 80,000 clones in the sample, 87% were seen once. Specimen: CD4+ or CD8+ T cells sorted from blood, collected in a trial of the OX40 agonist ivuxolimab. The receptor set was obtained from an adult with an advanced solid tumor such as melanoma, head and neck, liver or kidney cancer.

This rearrangement joins TRBV29-1 to TRBJ1-2; TRBD1 is a possible D gene (5 bases). CDR1 is SQVTM, CDR2 ANQGSEA, per germline. V was shortened by 4 bases and J by 2 bases, with 11 bases between the two germline ends. This CDR3 is 13 amino acids long. The CDR3 nucleotides read TGCAGCGTTGCTCTAGGGGACAACTATGGCTACACCTTC. It encodes CSVALGDNYGYTF.

This chain uses TRBV4-1 with TRBJ2-6; perhaps TRBD1 as D (5 bases). This CDR3 has 17 residues. Trimming removed 1 base from V and 0 bases from J, with 10 bases in between. Germline V CDR1 and CDR2: MGHRA, YSYEKL. DNA of the CDR3: TGCGCCAGCAGCCAAGCGGACACTGGCTCTGGGGCCAACGTCCTGACTTTC. This codes for CASSQADTGSGANVLTF.

This chain links TRBV28 with TRBJ1-6, with a possible D match to TRBD1 (5 bases). CDR1 and CDR2 from the germline V gene are MDHEN and SYDVKM. The CDR3 length is 16 residues. Between the trimmed V and J ends, which lost 5 bases and 7 bases, there was a span of 18 bases. CDR3 DNA sequence: TGTGCCAGCAGTATTCAAAATAGACAGAGCAATTCACCCCTCCACTTT. This translates into CASSIQNRQSNSPLHF.

V and J are TRBV10-3 and TRBJ2-3; 14 positions match TRBD2. The CDR3 consists of 16 residues. The germline gives CDR1 ENHRY, CDR2 SYGVKD. J was trimmed by 3 bases and V by 6 bases; bases with no gene match: 5. The CDR3 sequence: CAISPGTSGGTDTQYF. DNA for the CDR3: TGTGCCATCAGCCCCGGGACTAGCGGGGGTACAGATACGCAGTATTTT.

V and J are TRBV7-8 and TRBJ2-5; maybe TRBD2 (6 bases). Trimming took 4 bases from V and 5 from J, leaving 17 bases between them. Germline loops: CDR1 SGHVS, CDR2 FQNEAQ. The CDR3 runs 15 residues. CDR3: CASSWEERTTETQYF. DNA of the CDR3: TGTGCCAGCAGCTGGGAGGAAAGGACGACGGAGACCCAGTACTTC.

CDR3 amino acids: CAWSGLSRETQYF. CDR3 DNA: TGTGCCTGGAGTGGCCTGTCCCGGGAGACCCAGTACTTC. V is TRBV30 and J is TRBJ2-5; the D is unclear. The CDR3 runs to 13 residues. Germline V gives CDR1 GTSNPN, CDR2 SVGIG (reference sequence). Trimming took 1 base from V and 5 from J, leaving 11 bases between them. Variable domain in full (rest from reference TRBV30 and TRBJ2-5): SQTIHQWPATLVQPVGSPLSLECTVEGTSNPNLYWYRQAAGRGLQLLFYSVGIGQISSEVPQNLSASRPQDRQFILSSKKLLLSDSGFYLCAWSGLSRETQYFGPGTRLLVL.

The CDR3 DNA reads TGTGCCAGCAGCGGAGGAGGCACTGAAGCTTTCTTT. This translates into CASSGGGTEAFF. V and J are TRBV9 and TRBJ1-1; D gene unclear. The V gene's germline CDR1 is SGDLS and CDR2 YYNGEE. CDR3 length equals 12 residues. V was pared by 3 bases and J by 4 bases, with 7 bases between. Full variable domain (remainder filled in from reference TRBV9 and TRBJ1-1): DSGVTQTPKHLITATGQRVTLRCSPRSGDLSVYWYQQSLDQGLQFLIQYYNGEERAKGNILERFSAQQFPDLHSELNLSSLELGDSALYFCASSGGGTEAFFGQGTRLTVV.

J is TRBJ1-2 and V is TRBV29-1; D possibly corresponds to TRBD1 (5 bases). CDR3 length equals 13 residues. Germline CDR1 and CDR2: SQVTM and ANQGSEA. V was clipped by 4 bases and J by 4 bases, with 13 bases between them. CDR3 sequence (DNA): TGCAGCGTTGGGACACCTCCCCCCTATGGCTACACCTTC. This translates into CSVGTPPPYGYTF.

This clone was recorded only once. The CDR3 coding sequence is TGTGCCAGTAGGGGGAAGACAGGGAAGGACGAGCAGTACTTC. Translated: CASRGKTGKDEQYF. The rearrangement uses TRBV19 and TRBJ2-7, with 7 nucleotides matching TRBD1. Trimming took 6 bases from V and 5 from J; bases not matched to a gene: 10. CDR1 is LNHDA, CDR2 SQIVND, per germline (reference sequence). The CDR3 has 14 residues.

V usage is TRBV19 and J usage is TRBJ2-7, with a possible D match to TRBD2 (5 bases). This CDR3 contains 13 residues. The V gene's germline CDR1 is LNHDA and CDR2 SQIVND (reference sequence). Deletions cut 5 bases from V and 3 bases from J, with 11 bases between. This chain's CDR3 is CASSGPGFYEQYF. CDR3 nucleotide sequence: TGTGCCAGTAGTGGTCCGGGATTCTACGAGCAGTACTTC.

In its sample, this clone was seen a few times. The rearrangement uses TRBV5-1 and TRBJ1-6; D is undetermined. The germline CDR1 and CDR2 sequences are SGHRS and YFSETQ. Trimming took 5 bases from V and 6 from J, leaving 15 bases between them. The CDR3 is 15 amino acids. DNA of the CDR3: TGCGCCAGCAGACCTACTTGGGCCAGTAATTCACCCCTCCACTTT. As protein: CASRPTWASNSPLHF.

The chain joins TRBV7-8 to TRBJ2-6; unclear D gene. The ends were cut back, 1 base at V and 2 bases at J, with 3 bases in the middle. This CDR3 has 14 amino acids. Looked up from germline, CDR1 is SGHVS and CDR2 is FQNEAQ. CDR3: CASSLDAGANVLTF. The CDR3 DNA is TGTGCCAGCAGCTTAGACGCTGGGGCCAACGTCCTGACTTTC.

The rearrangement uses TRBV5-1 and TRBJ2-4; D is possibly TRBD1 (6 bases). Trimming removed 5 bases at V and 0 bases at J, with 12 bases between. Germline V gene lookup returns CDR1 SGHRS and CDR2 YFSETQ. The length of the CDR3 is 15 residues. For the CDR3, the DNA is TGCGCCAGCAGTTCCGACAGGCCAGCCAAAAACATTCAGTACTTC. Protein: CASSSDRPAKNIQYF.

The J gene is TRBJ1-1, the V gene TRBV6-6, with a possible D match to TRBD1 (5 bases). The V gene lost 5 bases and the J gene lost 1 base, with 17 bases spanning the gap. The CDR3 extends over 16 amino acids. CDR1 is MNHNY, CDR2 SVGAGI, per germline (reference sequence). The CDR3 DNA follows: TGTGCCAGCAGTCAAAAGGAAATTGACAGGAACACTGAAGCTTTCTTT. It codes for CASSQKEIDRNTEAFF.

V gene TRBV18 combines with J gene TRBJ2-2; D gene ambiguous. The germline V and J ends were trimmed by 2 bases and 5 bases, with 6 bases remaining between them. This CDR3 has 13 residues. CDR1 KGHSH and CDR2 LQKENI come from the germline V gene. The CDR3 sequence is CASSPRATGELFF. DNA for the CDR3: TGTGCCAGCTCACCAAGGGCTACCGGGGAGCTGTTTTTT.

This clone was seen a few times. The V call is TRBV27, the J call TRBJ1-2; D is undetermined. This CDR3 region has 11 residues. The germline V and J ends were trimmed by 6 bases and 7 bases, with 9 bases remaining between them. The V gene's germline CDR1 is MNHEY and CDR2 SMNVEV (reference sequence). The CDR3 bases are TGTGCCAGCAGATCACGGCGTGGCTACACCTTC. Translation: CASRSRRGYTF.

This chain uses TRBV2 with TRBJ2-7, with D possibly matching TRBD1 (5 bases). The V gene lost 0 bases and the J gene lost 2 bases, with 5 bases spanning the gap. This CDR3 has 13 amino acids. The germline gives CDR1 SNHLY, CDR2 FYNNEI. CDR3 region: CASSEAGPYEQYF. The CDR3 nucleotides read TGTGCCAGCAGTGAAGCGGGGCCCTACGAGCAGTACTTC. The full variable domain, in which reference TRBV2 and TRBJ2-7 provide the parts outside the CDR3, is EPEVTQTPSHQVTQMGQEVILRCVPISNHLYFYWYRQILGQKVEFLVSFYNNEISEKSEIFDDQFSVERPDGSNFTLKIRSTKLEDSAMYFCASSEAGPYEQYFGPGTRLTVT.

The chain has TRBV19 and TRBJ2-3; D ambiguous. Germline assignment: CDR1 LNHDA and CDR2 SQIVND (reference sequence). V dropped 3 bases and J dropped 2 bases, with 6 bases sitting between them. CDR3 length: 13 residues. CDR3 in amino acids: CASSIGVTDTQYF. CDR3 DNA: TGTGCCAGTAGTATTGGTGTCACAGATACGCAGTATTTT.

J is TRBJ2-4 and V is TRBV4-2; D uncertain. CDR1 is LGHNA, CDR2 YNFKEQ, per germline. The CDR3 spans 14 residues. V was clipped by 0 bases and J by 7 bases, with 10 bases between them. CDR3 DNA sequence: TGTGCCAGCAGCCAAGAAGCCAGAGCCAACATTCAGTACTTC. Amino acids: CASSQEARANIQYF.

The chain couples TRBV10-3 to TRBJ1-2; maybe TRBD1 (6 bases). Trimming pared 2 bases from V and 4 bases from J, leaving 26 bases between. Germline loops: CDR1 ENHRY, CDR2 SYGVKD. CDR3 length equals 19 residues. The CDR3 nucleotides read TGTGCCATCAGTGAGCCTACCGGGTGGGGGCCGGCCTCCTTCTATGGCTACACCTTC. Residues: CAISEPTGWGPASFYGYTF.

V gene TRBV5-1 combines with J gene TRBJ1-2, with 11 nucleotides matching TRBD1. J was trimmed by 6 bases and V by 4 bases; bases with no gene match: 5. The CDR3 has 14 residues. Germline loops: CDR1 SGHRS, CDR2 YFSETQ. The CDR3 DNA is TGCGCCAGCAGCCCCAGGACAGGGGGCGATGGCTACACCTTC. Amino acids: CASSPRTGGDGYTF.

V gene TRBV27 combines with J gene TRBJ1-5; possible D gene TRBD1, 6 bases. The V end lost 7 bases, the J end lost 0 bases, and 13 bases lay between the germline ends. CDR1 MNHEY and CDR2 SMNVEV come from the germline V gene (reference sequence). The CDR3 extends over 15 amino acids. DNA of the CDR3: TGTGCCAGCACCCCGACAGGTCATAGCAATCAGCCCCAGCATTTT. Amino acids: CASTPTGHSNQPQHF.

In its sample, this clone was seen a few times. The chain has TRBV5-4 and TRBJ2-3, with D perhaps TRBD2 (6 bases). Germline V gene data show CDR1 as SGHNT and CDR2 as YYREEE (reference sequence). The CDR3 extends over 15 amino acids. V was cut by 4 bases and J by 4 bases, with 16 bases left in between. In nucleotides, the CDR3 is TGTGCCAGCAGCATTCCGGACGGAGGGGCAGATACGCAGTATTTT. This translates into CASSIPDGGADTQYF.

This clone came up once. Additional DNA sequences in this sample encode the identical CDR3. The chain has TRBV7-9 and TRBJ2-7; possibly TRBD2 for D (5 bases). CDR1 and CDR2 (germline): SEHNR, FQNEAQ (reference sequence). Trimming removed 0 bases from V and 5 bases from J, with 11 bases in between. The CDR3 length is 14 residues. The CDR3 loop is CASSLASSGNEQYF. The DNA for the CDR3 is TGTGCCAGCAGCTTAGCCAGCTCCGGGAACGAGCAGTACTTC.

V gene TRBV21-1 combines with J gene TRBJ2-4; the table assigns TRBD1, which was not confirmed against the DNA. TRBV21-1 has pseudogene status. The CDR3 has 18 residues. CDR3: CASSKGTSGQGTKNIQYF. CDR3 in DNA: TGTGCCAGCAGCAAAGGGACATCGGGACAGGGAACCAAAAACATTCAGTACTTC.

J is TRBJ2-6 and V is TRBV2; maybe TRBD1 (6 bases). The germline V gene has CDR1 SNHLY and CDR2 FYNNEI. CDR3 length: 14 residues. V was trimmed by 5 bases and J by 1 base, leaving 6 bases between them. This CDR3 is CASSTGSGANVLTF. The CDR3 coding sequence is TGTGCCAGCAGTACAGGGTCTGGGGCCAACGTCCTGACTTTC.

The CDR3 here is CASSLGGMNSYEQYF. The DNA of the CDR3 is TGTGCCAGCAGCTTGGGGGGGATGAACTCCTACGAGCAGTACTTC. The J gene is TRBJ2-7, the V gene TRBV5-4, with D perhaps being TRBD1 or TRBD2 (5 bases each). Between the trimmed V and J ends, which lost 0 bases and 0 bases, there was a span of 10 bases. The CDR3 has 15 amino acids. Germline values: CDR1 SGHNT, CDR2 YYREEE (reference sequence).